A single T cell receptor (beta chain) is shown here with its context. Germline CDR1 and CDR2: ENHRY and SYGVKD. The length of the CDR3 is 16 residues. The ends were cut back, 6 bases at V and 2 bases at J, with 19 bases in the middle. How the authors handled the data: Using reference gene primer amplification, nucleated cell counts were estimated. Using immunoSEQ multiplex PCR, the repertoire was profiled, and TCRdb retains in-frame clones only, with some absent. Clonal size and the V and J genes are those of that table, whereas D and trimming came from the DNA. This table has 45,000 to 65,000 clones, about four fifths appearing once. These data originate in a study of blood T cell repertoires in COVID-19.

Sequencing input: peripheral blood. This clonotype was sampled from a man between 70 and 80 years old with active COVID-19. The chain is built from TRBV10-3 and TRBJ1-1; D is perhaps TRBD1 (6 bases). The CDR3 loop reads CAISLRTYRDNTEAFF. The CDR3 nucleotides read TGTGCCATCAGCCTTCGCACCTACAGGGATAACACTGAAGCTTTCTTT.